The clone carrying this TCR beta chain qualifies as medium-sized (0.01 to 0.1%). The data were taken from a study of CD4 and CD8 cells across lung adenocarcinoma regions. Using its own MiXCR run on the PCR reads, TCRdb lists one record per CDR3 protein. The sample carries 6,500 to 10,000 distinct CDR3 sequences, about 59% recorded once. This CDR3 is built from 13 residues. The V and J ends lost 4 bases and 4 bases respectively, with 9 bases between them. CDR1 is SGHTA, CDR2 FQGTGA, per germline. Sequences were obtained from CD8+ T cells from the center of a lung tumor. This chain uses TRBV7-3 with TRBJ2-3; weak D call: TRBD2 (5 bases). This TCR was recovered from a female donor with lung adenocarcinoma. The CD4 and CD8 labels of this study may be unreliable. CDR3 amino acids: CASSWKEADTQYF. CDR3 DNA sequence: TGTGCCAGCAGCTGGAAGGAGGCAGATACGCAGTATTTT.